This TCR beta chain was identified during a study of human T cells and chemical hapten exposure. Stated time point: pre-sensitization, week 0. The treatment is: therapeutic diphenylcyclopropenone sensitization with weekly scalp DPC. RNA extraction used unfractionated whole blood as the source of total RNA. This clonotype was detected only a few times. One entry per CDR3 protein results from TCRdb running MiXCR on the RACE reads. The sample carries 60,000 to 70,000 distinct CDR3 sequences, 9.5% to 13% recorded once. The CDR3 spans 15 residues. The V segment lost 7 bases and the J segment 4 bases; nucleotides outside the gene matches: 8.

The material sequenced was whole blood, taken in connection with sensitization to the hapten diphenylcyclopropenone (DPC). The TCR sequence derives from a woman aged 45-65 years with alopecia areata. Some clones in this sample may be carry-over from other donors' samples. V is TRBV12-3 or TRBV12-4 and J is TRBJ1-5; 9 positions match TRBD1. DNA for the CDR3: TGTGCCAGCACTACGGACAGGGGAGGGAATCAGCCCCAGCATTTT. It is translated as CASTTDRGGNQPQHF.